Listed here are 18 T cell receptor beta chains from one sample, sequenced in a study of OX40 agonist ivuxolimab in advanced cancers. The data were produced by immunoSEQ multiplex PCR, yet TCRdb's version contains in-frame clones alone and is incomplete. The data show about 21,000 clones, with around 80% seen just once and 11% to 15% held by the top ten. Sequencing used CD4+ or CD8+ T cells sorted from blood, obtained in a trial of the OX40 agonist ivuxolimab. Receptors were obtained from an adult with an advanced solid tumor such as melanoma, head and neck, liver or kidney cancer.

This clone has more than one count but fewer than ten. The chain employs TRBV10-3 and TRBJ1-6, with 12 bases that match TRBD1. This CDR3 has 14 residues. The ends lost 10 bases at V and 9 bases at J; junction bases unmatched: 7. CDR1 ENHRY and CDR2 SYGVKD come from the germline V gene. The CDR3 DNA reads as TGTGCCACCACCGGGACAGGGGGCTTTTCACCCCTCCACTTT. Translation gives CATTGTGGFSPLHF.

The chain employs TRBV7-2 and TRBJ2-3; 8 positions agree with TRBD1. V was pared by 4 bases and J by 4 bases, with 4 bases of the junction left unmatched. The CDR3 covers 14 residues. Germline V lookup: CDR1 SGHTA, CDR2 FQGNSA. CDR3 coding DNA: TGTGCCAGCAGCTCTGACAGGGGAGCAGATACGCAGTATTTT. Translating it yields CASSSDRGADTQYF. Filled out from reference TRBV7-2 and TRBJ2-3, the complete variable domain reads GAGVSQSPSNKVTEKGKDVELRCDPISGHTALYWYRQSLGQGLEFLIYFQGNSAPDKSGLPSDRFSAERTGGSVSTLTIQRTQQEDSAVYLCASSSDRGADTQYFGPGTRLTVL.

The DNA for the CDR3 is TGTGCCAGCAGCCAACAGGGTCTCTCTGGAAACACCATATATTTT. Amino acids: CASSQQGLSGNTIYF. This chain uses TRBV6-5 with TRBJ1-3; D might be TRBD1 (6 bases). CDR1 and CDR2 from the germline V gene are MNHEY and SVGAGI. The CDR3 has 15 amino acids. Trimming took 6 bases from V and 0 from J, leaving 12 bases between them.

The CDR3 DNA reads TGTGCCAGAAAAGAGACCCAGTACTTC. Its translation: CARKETQYF. The chain recombines TRBV6-4 with TRBJ2-5; D gene uncertain. V was shortened by 9 bases and J by 3 bases, with 2 bases between the two germline ends. Germline assignment: CDR1 MRHNA and CDR2 SNTAGT. This CDR3 region has 9 residues.

On this clone itself: At one boundary the junction diverges from the germline segment, which might be a read error. The genes are TRBV19 and TRBJ1-5; 8 bases are shared with TRBD1. The CDR3 sequence is 16 residues long. Germline CDR1 LNHDA, CDR2 SQIVND (reference sequence). CDR3 sequence reads: CTSSPPGTGYDQPQHF. CDR3 DNA sequence: TGTACCAGTAGTCCTCCGGGGACAGGCTATGATCAGCCCCAGCATTTT.

This clone occurred once. The chain combines TRBV7-6 with TRBJ2-5, with 8 bases that match TRBD2. The CDR3 has 15 residues. After removal of 5 bases from V and 5 bases from J, the junction contained 10 bases not matched to a gene. Germline assignment: CDR1 SGHVS and CDR2 FNYEAQ. CDR3 DNA: TGTGCCAGCAGCCTCCCGGGGGGGCCGGGGGAGACCCAGTACTTC. Translating it yields CASSLPGGPGETQYF.

The chain joins TRBV9 to TRBJ2-7; no definite D call. The CDR3 totals 11 residues. In germline, CDR1 is SGDLS, CDR2 YYNGEE. The V and J ends lost 3 bases and 3 bases respectively, with 4 bases between them. The CDR3 reads CASSAGYEQYF. The CDR3 DNA reads as TGTGCCAGCAGCGCCGGCTACGAGCAGTACTTC.

The CDR3 nucleotides read TGTGCCAGCAGCGCAGGACATATCTACGAGCAGTACTTC. This translates into CASSAGHIYEQYF. The chain uses TRBV5-6 and TRBJ2-7, with D possibly matching TRBD1 (5 bases). The V and J ends lost 4 bases and 3 bases respectively, with 11 bases between them. The germline V gene encodes CDR1 SGHDT and CDR2 YYEEEE. This CDR3 comprises 13 residues.

The chain joins TRBV9 to TRBJ2-3, with D possibly being TRBD1 or TRBD2 (6 bases each). Germline CDR1 reads SGDLS; CDR2 reads YYNGEE. Between the trimmed V and J ends, which lost 0 bases and 0 bases, there was a span of 8 bases. CDR3 length: 15 residues. CDR3 residues: CASSVGGASTDTQYF. CDR3 coding DNA: TGTGCCAGCAGCGTAGGGGGGGCTAGCACAGATACGCAGTATTTT.

Worth noting for this clone: The junction does not match germline at one end; this may be a read error. This specimen includes other DNA sequences encoding the same CDR3. DNA for the CDR3: TGTGCCAGCAGCTCGATTCTCAATCAACCCCAGCATTTT. Translating gives CASSSILNQPQHF. The chain joins TRBV7-2 to TRBJ1-5, with D unresolved. Germline V gene lookup returns CDR1 SGHTA and CDR2 FQGNSA. The CDR3 length is 13 residues.

The J gene is TRBJ1-4, the V gene TRBV27; D remains unclear. The CDR3 is 14 amino acids. V lost 2 bases and J lost 5, with 9 bases in between. Germline values: CDR1 MNHEY, CDR2 SMNVEV (reference sequence). This CDR3 reads CASSLLHSNEKLFF. CDR3 nucleotides: TGTGCCAGCAGTTTACTCCATTCCAATGAAAAACTGTTTTTT.

The chain carries TRBV6-1 and TRBJ1-5; 7 bases agree with TRBD1. The CDR3 has 17 amino acids. Germline loops: CDR1 MNHNS, CDR2 SASEGT. V dropped 2 bases and J dropped 0; count of bases not matched to a gene: 7. The CDR3 region has the DNA TGTGCCAGCAGTGAATATGGACAGGATTATAGCAATCAGCCCCAGCATTTT. Translation gives CASSEYGQDYSNQPQHF.

This clone was seen only once. This chain joins TRBV7-2 and TRBJ2-7, with a possible D match to TRBD1 (6 bases). Trimming took 5 bases from V and 4 from J, leaving 15 bases between them. The CDR3 covers 14 residues. Per the germline V gene, CDR1 is SGHTA and CDR2 is FQGNSA. CDR3 protein: CASSNRVFGYEQYF. CDR3 DNA: TGTGCCAGCAGCAACAGGGTTTTTGGTTACGAGCAGTACTTC.

The chain uses TRBV5-1 and TRBJ1-3; possible D gene TRBD1, 5 bases. Trimming removed 5 bases at V and 7 bases at J, with 16 bases between. Germline assignment: CDR1 SGHRS and CDR2 YFSETQ. This CDR3 contains 14 residues. The CDR3 DNA reads as TGCGCCAGCAGAGATCCGGGACGGACCAACACCATATATTTT. Protein sequence: CASRDPGRTNTIYF. Full variable domain (outside the CDR3, taken from reference TRBV5-1 and TRBJ1-3): KAGVTQTPRYLIKTRGQQVTLSCSPISGHRSVSWYQQTPGQGLQFLFEYFSETQRNKGNFPGRFSGRQFSNSRSEMNVSTLELGDSALYLCASRDPGRTNTIYFGEGSWLTVV.

The chain has TRBV7-3 and TRBJ2-1; tentatively, D is TRBD2 (6 bases). CDR1 and CDR2 (germline): SGHTA, FQGTGA. CDR3 length: 11 residues. V lost 4 bases, J lost 13 bases, and 11 bases lay in between. Here the CDR3 DNA reads TGTGCCAGCAGCTCCGGGACTGAACAGTTCTTC. Translated: CASSSGTEQFF.

The V and J genes are TRBV6-1 and TRBJ1-5; possibly TRBD1 for D (6 bases). V gave up 3 bases and J gave up 7 bases, with 16 bases separating them. The CDR3 covers 15 residues. Per germline, CDR1 MNHNS and CDR2 SASEGT. CDR3 loop: CASSDPRGNRQPQHF. DNA for the CDR3: TGTGCCAGCAGTGACCCCAGGGGTAATCGCCAGCCCCAGCATTTT.

This clone was seen only a few times. The chain is built from TRBV6-5 and TRBJ1-5; D gene ambiguous. V lost 2 bases to trimming and J lost 1 base, with 9 bases between them. Germline CDR1 and CDR2: MNHEY and SVGAGI. This CDR3 is built from 15 residues. CDR3 nucleotide sequence: TGTGCCAGCAGTTACCCAGGAAAGAGCAATCAGCCCCAGCATTTT. This gives the protein CASSYPGKSNQPQHF.

The chain joins TRBV28 to TRBJ1-5, with a tentative D call TRBD1 (5 bases). The CDR3 extends over 16 amino acids. Germline-derived CDR1 and CDR2 are MDHEN and SYDVKM. Trimming cost V 7 bases and J 1 base, with 17 bases left between them. The CDR3 nucleotides read TGTGCCAGCATCCCATCCGGGGGATTCAGCAATCAGCCCCAGCATTTT. Translated, it gives CASIPSGGFSNQPQHF.